These T cell receptor beta chains were read from a single sample in a study of PD-1 blockade in classical Hodgkin lymphoma. Profiling relied on immunoSEQ multiplex PCR, and the TCRdb table lists in-frame clones only, not all of them. Found here are tens of thousands of clones, approximately 91% of them singletons; the top ten hold roughly 5%. Input material: peripheral blood mononuclear cells (PBMCs). Receptors originate from a human donor with classical Hodgkin lymphoma. CDR3s include the opening cysteine and the closing phenylalanine or tryptophan. D genes are given only for firm matches. Where a row states a size, it is once, few, many or the class of an expanded clone; other rows omit it.

>once|TRBJ1-3|.|TRBV6-5
CASSYAIPLSGNTIYF
TGTGCCAGCAGTTACGCCATCCCCCTCTCTGGAAACACCATATATTTT
>.|TRBJ2-5|TRBD2|TRBV14
CASSRRAGDLETQYF
TGTGCCAGCAGCCGGAGAGCGGGAGACCTAGAGACCCAGTACTTC
>.|TRBJ1-1|TRBD1|TRBV4-1
CASSQDTAGGAASEAFF
TGCGCCAGCAGCCAAGACACCGCAGGGGGCGCGGCGAGTGAAGCTTTCTTT
>.|TRBJ1-1|.|TRBV9
CASSEGNTEAFF
TGTGCCAGCAGCGAGGGCAACACTGAAGCTTTCTTT
>.|TRBJ1-2|.|TRBV7-9
CASSLTAGSGYGYTF
TGTGCCAGCAGCTTAACTGCAGGGTCGGGCTATGGCTACACCTTC
>.|TRBJ1-4|.|TRBV28
CASSLYSYFGGQTNEKLFF
TGTGCCAGCAGTTTATATTCGTATTTCGGTGGGCAGACTAATGAAAAACTGTTTTTT
>.|TRBJ2-1|.|TRBV5-6
CASSLVGRDEQFF
TGTGCCAGCAGCTTGGTGGGCAGGGATGAGCAGTTCTTC
>.|TRBJ1-1|TRBD1|TRBV28
CASNNDRDTEAFF
TGTGCCAGCAATAACGACAGGGATACTGAAGCTTTCTTT
>.|TRBJ1-5|.|TRBV25-1
CASRVGGTQGGNQPQHF
TGTGCCAGCAGGGTAGGCGGGACCCAAGGAGGGAATCAGCCCCAGCATTTT
>.|TRBJ2-5|.|TRBV28
CASSPRGSQRGTQYF
TGTGCTAGCAGTCCCCGGGGCAGCCAGAGAGGGACCCAGTACTTC
>.|TRBJ1-5|.|TRBV11-2
CASSPLGSINQPQHF
TGTGCCAGCAGCCCCCTGGGGAGTATCAATCAGCCCCAGCATTTT
>once|TRBJ2-3|.|TRBV6-1
CASREPGDTDTQYF
TGTGCCAGCAGGGAACCAGGAGACACAGATACGCAGTATTTT
>.|TRBJ1-1|.|TRBV29-1
CSVARGGEITEAFF
TGCAGCGTTGCGCGGGGGGGCGAGATCACTGAAGCTTTCTTT
>.|TRBJ1-1|TRBD1|TRBV5-1
CASSYQTGGMSTEAFF
TGCGCCAGCAGCTACCAGACAGGGGGCATGAGCACTGAAGCTTTCTTT
>.|TRBJ2-1|TRBD2|TRBV28
CASSPSGRAVYEQFF
TGTGCCAGCAGTCCTAGCGGGAGGGCAGTCTATGAGCAGTTCTTC
>.|TRBJ2-1|.|TRBV20-1
CSGWDNEQFF
TGCAGCGGATGGGACAATGAGCAGTTCTTC
>.|TRBJ2-7|TRBD2|TRBV15
CATSRRGEGSPYEQYF
TGTGCCACCAGCAGGCGGGGGGAGGGTTCGCCCTACGAGCAGTACTTC
>.|TRBJ2-5|.|TRBV5-1
CASSLNSAQETQYF
TGCGCCAGCAGCTTGAATTCGGCCCAAGAGACCCAGTACTTC
>.|TRBJ1-5|.|TRBV6-1
CASLQGYSNQPQHF
TGTGCCAGCCTCCAGGGCTATAGCAATCAGCCCCAGCATTTT
>.|TRBJ2-3|.|TRBV11-3
CASSPRGDTQYF
TGTGCCAGCAGCCCGAGAGGGGATACGCAGTATTTT
>once|TRBJ2-5|.|TRBV18
CASSPPTGPETQYF
TGTGCCAGCTCACCCCCAACAGGGCCGGAGACCCAGTACTTC
>.|TRBJ2-4|TRBD1|TRBV7-3
CASSLTLAGQVYF
TGTGCCAGCAGCTTAACCTTGGCGGGACAGGTATACTTC
>.|TRBJ1-1|.|TRBV27
CASSSRTASGTEAFF
TGTGCCAGCAGTTCCCGGACAGCGAGTGGCACTGAAGCTTTCTTT
>.|TRBJ2-3|.|TRBV7-9
CASSSRGADTQYF
TGTGCCAGCAGCTCAAGGGGGGCAGATACGCAGTATTTT
>.|TRBJ2-1|.|TRBV29-1
CSDRQHNEQFF
TGCAGCGACCGACAGCACAATGAGCAGTTCTTC
>once|TRBJ1-2|.|TRBV18
CASSPERTNYGYTF
TGTGCCAGCTCACCGGAAAGAACTAACTATGGCTACACCTTC
>once|TRBJ2-7|.|TRBV6-5
CASSYPAGRSYEQYF
TGTGCCAGCAGTTACCCGGCAGGGCGATCCTACGAGCAGTACTTC
>.|TRBJ2-2|TRBD2|TRBV25-1
CASSEGGTSLNTGELFF
TGTGCCAGCAGTGAAGGGGGGACTAGCCTCAACACCGGGGAGCTGTTTTTT
>.|TRBJ1-4|.|TRBV11-3
CASSRLGAANEKLFF
TGTGCCAGCAGCCGGCTCGGGGCAGCTAATGAAAAACTGTTTTTT
>.|TRBJ1-1|.|TRBV15
CATSREATGWTNTEAFF
TGTGCCACCAGCAGAGAGGCAACAGGGTGGACGAACACTGAAGCTTTCTTT
>.|TRBJ2-7|.|TRBV28
CAIMTGSYEQYF
TGTGCCATCATGACAGGATCCTACGAGCAGTACTTC
>once|TRBJ1-5|.|TRBV18
CASSPGVDQPQHF
TGTGCCAGCTCCCCGGGAGTGGATCAGCCCCAGCATTTT
>.|TRBJ2-1|.|TRBV18
CASSPVDLESGEQFF
TGTGCCAGCTCACCAGTCGACTTAGAGTCAGGCGAGCAGTTCTTC
>once|TRBJ2-5|TRBD1|TRBV11-2
CARNGPPGQGEETQYF
TGTGCCAGGAACGGCCCTCCGGGACAGGGAGAAGAGACCCAGTACTTC